The clone carrying this T cell receptor (beta chain) was observed many times. Its cognate antigen is unknown. Some clones are missing from TCRdb's copy, which holds only in-frame ones; the method was immunoSEQ multiplex PCR. This sample carries approximately 2,300 clones, none of them present only once. The data are from a study of T cells after posttransplantation cyclophosphamide. V lost 2 bases and J lost 7, with 18 bases in between. Germline lookup yields CDR1 KGHSH and CDR2 LQKENI. The CDR3 contains 15 residues. Findings and caveats of the study: Recipient CMV seropositivity and CMV reactivation strongly tracked TRB clonality. Donor CD8+ memory clones often dominated recipient blood repertoires at later times. Tissue-infiltrating T cells from skin or gut overlapped little with blood T cells.

A marrow graft followed busulfan-fludarabine conditioning, with cyclophosphamide on days +3 and +4. The input for sequencing was PBMCs, taken after an allogeneic stem cell transplant with post-transplant cyclophosphamide. The origin of this receptor is a female patient in her sixties who received an allogeneic stem cell transplant from an unrelated donor, was CMV-positive, and had acute GVHD only. Some T cells may be provided by the graft donor. The rearrangement uses TRBV18 and TRBJ2-7; possibly TRBD1 for D (6 bases). For the CDR3, the DNA is TGTGCCAGCTCACCAATCGGGACACGCTCGGGAGAGCAGTACTTC. It encodes CASSPIGTRSGEQYF.